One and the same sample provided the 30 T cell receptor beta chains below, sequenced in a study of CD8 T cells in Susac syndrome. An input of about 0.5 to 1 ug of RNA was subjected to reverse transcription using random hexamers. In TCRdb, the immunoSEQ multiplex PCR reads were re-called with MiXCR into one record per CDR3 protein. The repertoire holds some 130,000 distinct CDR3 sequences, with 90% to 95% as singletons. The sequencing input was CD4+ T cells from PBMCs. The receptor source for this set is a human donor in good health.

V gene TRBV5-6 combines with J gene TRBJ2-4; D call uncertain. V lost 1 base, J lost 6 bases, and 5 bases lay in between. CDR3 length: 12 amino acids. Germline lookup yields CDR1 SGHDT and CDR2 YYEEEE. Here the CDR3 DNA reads TGTGCCAGCAGCTTGTACGGAAACATTCAGTACTTC. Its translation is CASSLYGNIQYF.

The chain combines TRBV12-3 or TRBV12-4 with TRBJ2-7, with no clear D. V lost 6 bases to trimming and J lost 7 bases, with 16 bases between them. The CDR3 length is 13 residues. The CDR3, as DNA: TGTGCCAGCAGACACCCCGTAATGGGGGAGCAGTACTTC. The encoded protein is CASRHPVMGEQYF.

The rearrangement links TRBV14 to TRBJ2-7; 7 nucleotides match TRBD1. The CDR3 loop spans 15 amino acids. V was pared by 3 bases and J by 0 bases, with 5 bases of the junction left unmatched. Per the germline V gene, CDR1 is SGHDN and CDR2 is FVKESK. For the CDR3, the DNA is TGTGCCAGCAGCCAGGGGGCAGGGGGCTCCTACGAGCAGTACTTC. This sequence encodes CASSQGAGGSYEQYF. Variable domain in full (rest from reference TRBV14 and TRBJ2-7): EAGVTQFPSHSVIEKGQTVTLRCDPISGHDNLYWYRRVMGKEIKFLLHFVKESKQDESGMPNNRFLAERTGGTYSTLKVQPAELEDSGVYFCASSQGAGGSYEQYFGPGTRLTVT.

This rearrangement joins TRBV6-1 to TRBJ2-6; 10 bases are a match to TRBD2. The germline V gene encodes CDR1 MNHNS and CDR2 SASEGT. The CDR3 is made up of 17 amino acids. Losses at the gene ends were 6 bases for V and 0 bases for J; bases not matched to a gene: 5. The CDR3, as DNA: TGTGCCAGCAGCGGACTAGCGGTCCTCTCTGGGGCCAACGTCCTGACTTTC. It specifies CASSGLAVLSGANVLTF.

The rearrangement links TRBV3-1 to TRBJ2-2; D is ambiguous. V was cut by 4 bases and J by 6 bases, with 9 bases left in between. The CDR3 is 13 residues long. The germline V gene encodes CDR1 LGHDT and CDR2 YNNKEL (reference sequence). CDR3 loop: CASSRYVPGELFF. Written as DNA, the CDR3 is TGTGCCAGCAGCCGTTATGTCCCCGGGGAGCTGTTTTTT.

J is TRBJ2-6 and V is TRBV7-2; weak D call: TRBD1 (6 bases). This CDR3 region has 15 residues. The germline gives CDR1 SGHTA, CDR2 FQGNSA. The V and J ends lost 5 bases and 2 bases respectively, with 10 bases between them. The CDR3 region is CASSPGHAGANVLTF. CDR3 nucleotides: TGTGCCAGCAGCCCGGGACACGCTGGGGCCAACGTCCTGACTTTC. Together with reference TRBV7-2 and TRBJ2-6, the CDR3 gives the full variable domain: GAGVSQSPSNKVTEKGKDVELRCDPISGHTALYWYRQSLGQGLEFLIYFQGNSAPDKSGLPSDRFSAERTGGSVSTLTIQRTQQEDSAVYLCASSPGHAGANVLTFGAGSRLTVL.

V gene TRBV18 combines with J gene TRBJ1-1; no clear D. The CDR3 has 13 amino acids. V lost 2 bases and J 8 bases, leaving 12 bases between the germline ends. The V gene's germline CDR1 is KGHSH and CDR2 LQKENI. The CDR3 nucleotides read TGTGCCAGCTCACCAGTTAACACGGCAGAAGCTTTCTTT. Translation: CASSPVNTAEAFF.

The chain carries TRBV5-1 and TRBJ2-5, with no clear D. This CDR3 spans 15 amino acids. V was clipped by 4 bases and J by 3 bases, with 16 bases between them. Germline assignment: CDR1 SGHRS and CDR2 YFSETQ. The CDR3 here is CASSLTLPGEETQYF. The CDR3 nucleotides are TGCGCCAGCAGCCTCACTCTACCAGGTGAAGAGACCCAGTACTTC.

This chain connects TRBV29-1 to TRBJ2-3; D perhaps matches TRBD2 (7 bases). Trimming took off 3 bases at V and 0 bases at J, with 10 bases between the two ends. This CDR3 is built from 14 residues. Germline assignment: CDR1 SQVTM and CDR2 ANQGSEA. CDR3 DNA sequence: TGCAGCGTTGACGAGGGGGGGAGCACAGATACGCAGTATTTT. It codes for CSVDEGGSTDTQYF.

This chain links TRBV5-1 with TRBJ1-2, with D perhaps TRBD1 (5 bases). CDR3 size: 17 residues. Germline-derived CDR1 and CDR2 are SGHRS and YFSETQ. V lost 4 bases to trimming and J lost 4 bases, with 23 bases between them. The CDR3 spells CASSLDPIRDGPYGYTF. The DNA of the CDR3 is TGCGCCAGCAGCCTCGACCCAATCCGGGACGGGCCCTATGGCTACACCTTC.

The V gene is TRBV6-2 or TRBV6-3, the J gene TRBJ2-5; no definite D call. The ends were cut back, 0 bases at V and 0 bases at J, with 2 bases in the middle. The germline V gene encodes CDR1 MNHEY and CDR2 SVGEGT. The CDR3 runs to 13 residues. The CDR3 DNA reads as TGTGCCAGCAGTTACTCTTACCAAGAGACCCAGTACTTC. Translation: CASSYSYQETQYF.

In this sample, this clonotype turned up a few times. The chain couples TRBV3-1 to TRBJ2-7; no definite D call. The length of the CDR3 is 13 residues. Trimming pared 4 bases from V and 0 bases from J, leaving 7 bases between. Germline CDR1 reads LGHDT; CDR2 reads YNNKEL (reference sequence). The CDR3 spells CASSPSASYEQYF. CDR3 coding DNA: TGTGCCAGCAGCCCTAGTGCCTCCTACGAGCAGTACTTC.

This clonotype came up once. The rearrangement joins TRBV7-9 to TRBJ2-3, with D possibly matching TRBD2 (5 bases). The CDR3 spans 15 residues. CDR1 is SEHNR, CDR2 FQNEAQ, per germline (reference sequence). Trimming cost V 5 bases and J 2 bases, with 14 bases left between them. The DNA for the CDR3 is TGTGCCAGCAGCCCATTAGCGACGTTCACAGATACGCAGTATTTT. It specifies CASSPLATFTDTQYF.

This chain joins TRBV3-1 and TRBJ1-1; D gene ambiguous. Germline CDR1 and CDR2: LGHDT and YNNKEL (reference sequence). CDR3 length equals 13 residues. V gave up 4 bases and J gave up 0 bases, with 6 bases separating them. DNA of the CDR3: TGTGCCAGCAGCCGGGTCTTGAACACTGAAGCTTTCTTT. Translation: CASSRVLNTEAFF.

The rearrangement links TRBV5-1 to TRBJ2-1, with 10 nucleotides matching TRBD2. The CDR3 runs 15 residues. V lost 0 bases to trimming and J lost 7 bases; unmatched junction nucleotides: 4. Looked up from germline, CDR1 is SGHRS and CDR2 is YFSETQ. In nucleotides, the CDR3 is TGCGCCAGCAGCTTGGACGGTAGCGGGGGGAATGAGCAGTTCTTC. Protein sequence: CASSLDGSGGNEQFF.

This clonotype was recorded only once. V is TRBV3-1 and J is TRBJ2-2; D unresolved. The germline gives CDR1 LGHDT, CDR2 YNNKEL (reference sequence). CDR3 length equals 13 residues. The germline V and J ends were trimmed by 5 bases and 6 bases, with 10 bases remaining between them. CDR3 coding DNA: TGTGCCAGCAGCTTTCGGTCGGCCGGGGAGCTGTTTTTT. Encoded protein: CASSFRSAGELFF.

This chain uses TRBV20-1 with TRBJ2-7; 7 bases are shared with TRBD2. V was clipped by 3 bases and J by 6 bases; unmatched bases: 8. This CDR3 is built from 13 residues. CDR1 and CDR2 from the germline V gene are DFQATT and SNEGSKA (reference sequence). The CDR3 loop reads CSASEAGEGEQYF. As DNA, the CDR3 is TGCAGTGCTAGTGAGGCGGGAGAGGGCGAGCAGTACTTC.

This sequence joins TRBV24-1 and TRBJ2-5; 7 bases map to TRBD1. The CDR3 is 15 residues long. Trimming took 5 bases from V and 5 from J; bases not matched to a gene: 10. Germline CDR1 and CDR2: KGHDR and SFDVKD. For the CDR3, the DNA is TGTGCCACCAGTGCCTCGGACAGGAAGGGCGAGACCCAGTACTTC. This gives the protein CATSASDRKGETQYF.

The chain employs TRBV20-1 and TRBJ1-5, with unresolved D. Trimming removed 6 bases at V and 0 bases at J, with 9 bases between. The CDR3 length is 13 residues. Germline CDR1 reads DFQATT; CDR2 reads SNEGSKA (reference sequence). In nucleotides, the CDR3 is TGCAGTGCCTCATTACATAGCAATCAGCCCCAGCATTTT. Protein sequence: CSASLHSNQPQHF.

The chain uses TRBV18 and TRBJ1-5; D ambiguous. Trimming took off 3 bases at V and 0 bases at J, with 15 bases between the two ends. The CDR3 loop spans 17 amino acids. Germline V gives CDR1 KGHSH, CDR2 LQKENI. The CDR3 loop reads CASSPSGMTYSNQPQHF. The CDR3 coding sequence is TGTGCCAGCTCACCGTCCGGGATGACTTATAGCAATCAGCCCCAGCATTTT.

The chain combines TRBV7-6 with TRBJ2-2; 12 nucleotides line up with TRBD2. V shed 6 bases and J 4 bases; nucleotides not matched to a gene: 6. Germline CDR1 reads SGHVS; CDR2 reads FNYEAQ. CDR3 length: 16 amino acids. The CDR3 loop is CASRNMGLAGTGELFF. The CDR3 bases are TGTGCCAGCAGGAACATGGGACTAGCGGGCACCGGGGAGCTGTTTTTT. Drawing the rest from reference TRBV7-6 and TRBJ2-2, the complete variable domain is GAGVSQSPRYKVTKRGQDVALRCDPISGHVSLYWYRQALGQGPEFLTYFNYEAQQDKSGLPNDRFSAERPEGSISTLTIQRTEQRDSAMYRCASRNMGLAGTGELFFGEGSRLTVL.

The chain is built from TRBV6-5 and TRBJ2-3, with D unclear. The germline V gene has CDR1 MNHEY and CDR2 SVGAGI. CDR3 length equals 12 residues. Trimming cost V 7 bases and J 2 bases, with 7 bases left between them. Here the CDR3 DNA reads TGTGCCAGCAAGGAGACCACAGATACGCAGTATTTT. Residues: CASKETTDTQYF.

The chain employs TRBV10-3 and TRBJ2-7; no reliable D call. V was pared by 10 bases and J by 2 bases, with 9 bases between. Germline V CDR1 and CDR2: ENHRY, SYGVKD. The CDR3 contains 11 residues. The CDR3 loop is CATRTAYEQYF. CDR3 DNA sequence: TGTGCCACTCGGACCGCCTACGAGCAGTACTTC.

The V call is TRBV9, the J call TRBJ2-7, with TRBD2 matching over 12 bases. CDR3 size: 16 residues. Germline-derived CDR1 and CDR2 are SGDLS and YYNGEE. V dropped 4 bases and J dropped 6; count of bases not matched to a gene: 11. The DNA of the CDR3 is TGTGCCAGCAGCCCACTAAAACTAGCGGGAGGAAGCGAGCAGTACTTC. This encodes CASSPLKLAGGSEQYF. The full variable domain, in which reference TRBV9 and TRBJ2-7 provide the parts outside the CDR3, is DSGVTQTPKHLITATGQRVTLRCSPRSGDLSVYWYQQSLDQGLQFLIQYYNGEERAKGNILERFSAQQFPDLHSELNLSSLELGDSALYFCASSPLKLAGGSEQYFGPGTRLTVT.

CDR3 coding DNA: TGTGCCAGCAGTAAATCTCTGGGTTCCTACGAGCAGTACTTC. This encodes CASSKSLGSYEQYF. The chain employs TRBV6-5 and TRBJ2-7; no firm D call. This CDR3 has 14 residues. The V end lost 5 bases, the J end lost 1 base, and 12 bases lay between the germline ends. Germline CDR1 and CDR2: MNHEY and SVGAGI.

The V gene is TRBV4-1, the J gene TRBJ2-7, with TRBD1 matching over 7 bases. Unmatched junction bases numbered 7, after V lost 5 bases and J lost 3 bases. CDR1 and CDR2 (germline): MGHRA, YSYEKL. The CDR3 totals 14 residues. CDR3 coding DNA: TGCGCCAGCAGCGCTTCGGGACAGCTCTACGAGCAGTACTTC. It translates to CASSASGQLYEQYF.

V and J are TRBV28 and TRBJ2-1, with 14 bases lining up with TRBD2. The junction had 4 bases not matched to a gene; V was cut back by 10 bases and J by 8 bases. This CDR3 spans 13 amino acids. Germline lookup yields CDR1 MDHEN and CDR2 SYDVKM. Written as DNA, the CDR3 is TGTGCCACCGGACTAGCGGGAGGACATGAGCAGTTCTTC. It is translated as CATGLAGGHEQFF.

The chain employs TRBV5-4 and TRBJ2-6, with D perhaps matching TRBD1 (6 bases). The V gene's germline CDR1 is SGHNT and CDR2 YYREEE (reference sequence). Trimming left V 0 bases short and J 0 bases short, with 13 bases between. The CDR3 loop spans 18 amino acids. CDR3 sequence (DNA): TGTGCCAGCAGCTTGGGACAGGCGCTTATCTCTGGGGCCAACGTCCTGACTTTC. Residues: CASSLGQALISGANVLTF.

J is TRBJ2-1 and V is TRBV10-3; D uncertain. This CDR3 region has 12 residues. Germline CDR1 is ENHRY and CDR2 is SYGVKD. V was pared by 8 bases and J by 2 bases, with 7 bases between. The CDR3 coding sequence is TGTGCCATCGGGCCGGCCTACAATGAGCAGTTCTTC. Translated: CAIGPAYNEQFF.

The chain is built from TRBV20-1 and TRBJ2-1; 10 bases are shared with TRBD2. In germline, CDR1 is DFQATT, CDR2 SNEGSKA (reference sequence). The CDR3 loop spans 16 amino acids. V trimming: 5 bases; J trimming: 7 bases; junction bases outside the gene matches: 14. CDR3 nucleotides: TGCAGTGCTGGGGGAGGGGCTAGCGGGAGTTGGAATGAGCAGTTCTTC. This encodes CSAGGGASGSWNEQFF.